This T cell receptor beta chain was identified in a study of cytomegalovirus exposure and HLA in healthy donors. CDR3 length equals 13 residues. Germline-derived CDR1 and CDR2 are GTSNPN and SVGIG (reference sequence). Trimming took off 3 bases at V and 1 base at J, with 10 bases between the two ends. TCRdb's copy holds only in-frame clones and misses some; the assay was immunoSEQ multiplex PCR. The repertoire holds roughly 150,000 clones, with over 90% as singletons. Study findings and constraints: High specificity and sensitivity for cytomegalovirus status were reported for the classifier. There were about 160 TCR beta chains listed as cytomegalovirus-associated.

This clone has a single count. The antigen remains unidentified. This chain uses TRBV30 with TRBJ2-7; D call uncertain. Input material: PBMCs. The TCR was taken from a young man in good health and CMV-seropositive. The CDR3 DNA is TGTGCCTGGAGCGTCGGCGGATCCTACGAGCAGTACTTC. It is translated as CAWSVGGSYEQYF.